Listed below are T cell receptor beta chains from one sample, sequenced in a study of brain metastases from non-small cell lung cancer. Only in-frame clones appear in the TCRdb table, and some are missing; sequencing was by immunoSEQ multiplex PCR. Among thousands of clones listed, 70% to 90% were seen once. Sequencing was carried out using tumor-adjacent normal tissue. All receptors come from a donor older than 35 with non-small cell lung cancer. Each CDR3 is given with its conserved first and last residue. A D gene is named only where the DNA matches it firmly. Clone size, where shown, is once, few, many, or a class for clones that have expanded.

CAWSQGGEAQPQHF	TGTGCCTGGAGTCAAGGGGGCGAGGCTCAGCCCCAGCATTTT	-	TRBJ1-5	TRBD1	TRBV30
CASSDDRTYEQYF	TGTGCCAGCAGCGACGACAGAACCTACGAGCAGTACTTC	-	TRBJ2-7	-	TRBV7-9
CASSDSGGNYGYTF	TGTGCCAGCAGTGACTCCGGGGGGAACTATGGCTACACCTTC	few	TRBJ1-2	-	TRBV25-1
CASSLRTSVDEQFF	TGTGCCAGCAGCTTACGGACTAGCGTCGATGAGCAGTTCTTC	-	TRBJ2-1	TRBD2	TRBV7-6
CASTRGQGIAQPQHF	TGTGCCAGCACCCGAGGACAGGGAATAGCGCAGCCCCAGCATTTT	-	TRBJ1-5	TRBD1	TRBV6-5
CASSYSRPSSGNTIYF	TGTGCCAGCAGTTACTCGAGACCGAGCTCTGGAAACACCATATATTTT	once	TRBJ1-3	-	TRBV6-5
CAWSVLNEQYF	TGTGCCTGGAGTGTACTTAACGAGCAGTACTTC	-	TRBJ2-7	-	TRBV30
CASSLMGHEQYF	TGTGCCAGCAGCTTAATGGGGCACGAGCAGTACTTC	-	TRBJ2-7	-	TRBV11-2
CASSYDTGPKTQYF	TGTGCCAGCAGTTACGATACAGGGCCAAAGACCCAGTACTTC	few	TRBJ2-5	-	TRBV6-6
CASTQQGGPGANVLTF	TGTGCCAGCACCCAACAGGGAGGCCCTGGGGCCAACGTCCTGACTTTC	-	TRBJ2-6	-	TRBV7-9
CAITRPGQGLAGYTF	TGTGCCATCACCCGCCCCGGACAGGGACTTGCTGGCTACACCTTC	-	TRBJ1-2	TRBD1	TRBV10-3
CASSLVGQLKINNEQFF	TGCGCCAGCAGCTTGGTTGGACAGCTAAAAATTAACAATGAGCAGTTCTTC	-	TRBJ2-1	-	TRBV5-1
CASSSRTVSKNTEAFF	TGTGCCAGCAGTTCGCGGACAGTAAGCAAAAACACTGAAGCTTTCTTT	-	TRBJ1-1	-	TRBV6-5
CASSSITGTPRRTEAFF	TGTGCCAGCAGTTCCATCACCGGGACACCCCGAAGGACTGAAGCTTTCTTT	-	TRBJ1-1	-	TRBV27
CASSFTGRQETQYF	TGTGCCAGCAGCTTCACAGGGAGACAAGAGACCCAGTACTTC	-	TRBJ2-5	-	TRBV7-6